What follows are 19 T cell receptor beta chains derived from one specimen sequenced in a study of Tregs in tolerant kidney transplant recipients. Method: immunoSEQ multiplex PCR; TCRdb's copy keeps in-frame clones and lacks some. The profile covers about 240,000 clones, with about 86% appearing a single time and over 0.5% taken by the ten largest. The source material was CD4+ T cells from blood. Source of these receptors: a human donor in good health.

This clone was found a few times. This chain uses TRBV6-5 with TRBJ2-5; D is possibly TRBD1 or TRBD2 (5 bases each). V dropped 6 bases and J dropped 4 bases, with 18 bases sitting between them. Germline V gene lookup returns CDR1 MNHEY and CDR2 SVGAGI. This CDR3 has 15 amino acids. As DNA, the CDR3 is TGTGCCAGCAGCGGTTCCGGGGCGGTAGGAGAGACCCAGTACTTC. Its translation: CASSGSGAVGETQYF.

This clone was counted once. The chain combines TRBV30 with TRBJ2-3; the D gene is possibly TRBD2 (6 bases). The CDR3 is 11 amino acids. In germline, CDR1 is GTSNPN, CDR2 SVGIG (reference sequence). Between the trimmed V and J ends, which lost 3 bases and 11 bases, there was a span of 12 bases. In DNA form, the CDR3 reads TGTGCCTGGAGGACCCGGGGGTTGCAGTATTTT. It codes for CAWRTRGLQYF.

The chain is built from TRBV6-5 and TRBJ2-3; D gene uncertain. CDR3 length: 14 amino acids. CDR1 and CDR2 from the germline V gene are MNHEY and SVGAGI. The V gene lost 8 bases and the J gene lost 2 bases, with 14 bases spanning the gap. The CDR3 bases are TGTGCCAGCCCCCCCCGGGCATCCACAGATACGCAGTATTTT. Translated: CASPPRASTDTQYF.

This sequence joins TRBV7-9 and TRBJ1-1, with unresolved D. The CDR3 runs 13 residues. V shed 2 bases and J shed 1 base, with 5 bases lying between them. Looked up from germline, CDR1 is SEHNR and CDR2 is FQNEAQ (reference sequence). Here the CDR3 DNA reads TGTGCCAGCAGCTTAAGCAGGAACACTGAAGCTTTCTTT. It encodes CASSLSRNTEAFF. The variable domain in full, completed from reference TRBV7-9 and TRBJ1-1, reads DTGVSQNPRHKITKRGQNVTFRCDPISEHNRLYWYRQTLGQGPEFLTYFQNEAQLEKSRLLSDRFSAERPKGSFSTLEIQRTEQGDSAMYLCASSLSRNTEAFFGQGTRLTVV.

This clone has more than one count but fewer than ten. J is TRBJ2-7 and V is TRBV2; 8 nucleotides agree with TRBD1. CDR3 length: 16 residues. Germline loops: CDR1 SNHLY, CDR2 FYNNEI. J gave up 3 bases and V 6 bases, and 13 bases lay outside the gene matches. DNA for the CDR3: TGTGCCAGCAGCCACGGGCGGACAGGGTCCGTCTACGAGCAGTACTTC. Translated, it gives CASSHGRTGSVYEQYF.

Concerning this clone itself: Distinct nucleotide sequences in the sample also encode this CDR3. The V and J genes are TRBV6-5 and TRBJ1-1; possibly TRBD1 for D (5 bases). The CDR3 sequence is 14 residues long. Germline loops: CDR1 MNHEY, CDR2 SVGAGI. The V and J ends lost 6 bases and 3 bases respectively, with 14 bases between them. CDR3 DNA: TGTGCCAGCAGCAGGCAGGGTCGGGACACTGAAGCTTTCTTT. Its protein is CASSRQGRDTEAFF.

The chain uses TRBV5-1 and TRBJ2-3, with 14 bases lining up with TRBD2. V was clipped by 4 bases and J by 10 bases; unmatched bases: 5. This CDR3 spans 14 amino acids. CDR1 is SGHRS and CDR2 is YFSETQ in the germline V gene. CDR3 amino acids: CASSASTSGRAQYF. CDR3 in DNA: TGCGCCAGCAGCGCCTCGACTAGCGGGAGGGCGCAGTATTTT.

This clone was found a few times. J is TRBJ1-1 and V is TRBV19; tentative D call: TRBD1 (5 bases). The V gene lost 5 bases and the J gene lost 1 base, with 17 bases spanning the gap. This CDR3 spans 16 amino acids. CDR1 LNHDA and CDR2 SQIVND come from the germline V gene (reference sequence). The CDR3 coding sequence is TGTGCCAGTAGTCCAACTGCCGGGACCGAGAACACTGAAGCTTTCTTT. It is translated as CASSPTAGTENTEAFF.

V is TRBV6-4 and J is TRBJ1-1, with 7 bases matching TRBD1. Germline CDR1 is MRHNA and CDR2 is SNTAGT. The J segment lost 6 bases and the V segment lost 4 bases, leaving 5 bases of the junction unmatched. CDR3 length: 13 residues. The chain's CDR3 is CASSVGQGAEAFF. CDR3 nucleotides: TGTGCCAGCAGTGTAGGTCAGGGGGCTGAAGCTTTCTTT.

The V call is TRBV9, the J call TRBJ2-7; tentatively, D is TRBD2 (6 bases). The CDR3 consists of 18 residues. Germline lookup yields CDR1 SGDLS and CDR2 YYNGEE. The V end was cut by 0 bases, the J end by 2 bases, with 21 bases between. The CDR3 loop is CASSVGLLSWGDPYEQYF. The CDR3 region has the DNA TGTGCCAGCAGCGTAGGTCTGTTATCGTGGGGGGATCCCTACGAGCAGTACTTC.

Only one count was recorded for this clone. The rearrangement uses TRBV19 and TRBJ1-2; weak D call: TRBD1 (5 bases). The CDR3 sequence is 13 residues long. Germline loops: CDR1 LNHDA, CDR2 SQIVND (reference sequence). Trimming removed 8 bases from V and 4 bases from J, with 14 bases in between. The CDR3 DNA is TGTGCCAGTCACAGCGAGAGGGGCTATGGCTACACCTTC. It is translated as CASHSERGYGYTF.

This chain links TRBV7-9 with TRBJ2-5; 9 nucleotides agree with TRBD1. V gave up 5 bases and J gave up 5 bases; unmatched junction bases: 3. This CDR3 has 13 amino acids. Germline V lookup: CDR1 SEHNR, CDR2 FQNEAQ (reference sequence). This CDR3 is CASSPGTGETQYF. DNA of the CDR3: TGTGCCAGCAGCCCCGGGACAGGGGAGACCCAGTACTTC.

The V gene is TRBV12-5, the J gene TRBJ2-3; D call uncertain. There are 12 residues in the CDR3. CDR1 and CDR2 (germline): LGHNT, FRNRAP. V lost 2 bases and J 2 bases, leaving 2 bases between the germline ends. The CDR3 protein is CASGLSTDTQYF. The CDR3 coding sequence is TGTGCTAGTGGTTTGTCCACAGATACGCAGTATTTT.

The chain couples TRBV6-5 to TRBJ2-7; 11 nucleotides agree with TRBD2. From germline, CDR1 is MNHEY and CDR2 SVGAGI. The CDR3 has 14 amino acids. After removal of 2 bases from V and 4 bases from J, the junction contained 1 base not matched to a gene. The CDR3: CASSYGLAGYEQYF. The DNA of the CDR3 is TGTGCCAGCAGTTACGGACTAGCGGGTTACGAGCAGTACTTC.

V is TRBV25-1 and J is TRBJ1-4; 9 bases line up with TRBD1. Trimming took 3 bases from V and 7 from J; bases not matched to a gene: 6. The length of the CDR3 is 15 residues. The germline gives CDR1 MGHDK, CDR2 SYGVNS. CDR3: CASSDPGQGIEKLFF. The CDR3 nucleotides read TGTGCCAGCAGTGACCCGGGACAGGGAATTGAAAAACTGTTTTTT.

V is TRBV7-9 and J is TRBJ2-7, with 8 bases matching TRBD1. The CDR3 has 14 residues. CDR1 and CDR2 from the germline V gene are SEHNR and FQNEAQ (reference sequence). V was pared by 5 bases and J by 5 bases, with 8 bases of the junction left unmatched. This CDR3 is CASSPRQGSHEQYF. The CDR3 nucleotides read TGTGCCAGCAGCCCCCGACAGGGGAGCCACGAGCAGTACTTC.

A remark on this clone: One end of the junction does not line up with germline, which may come from a read error. The chain uses TRBV5-4 and TRBJ2-1, with 13 bases identical to TRBD2. CDR1 is SGHNT and CDR2 is YYREEE in the germline V gene (reference sequence). CDR3 length: 14 amino acids. The CDR3 DNA is TGTGCCAGCAGCGATGCGGGACTAGCGGGATGGCAGCTCTTC. It translates to CASSDAGLAGWQLF.

The chain's CDR3 is CASRATGDEQYF. The DNA of the CDR3 is TGTGCCAGCAGGGCCACAGGGGACGAGCAGTACTTC. The V call is TRBV6-1, the J call TRBJ2-7; 7 nucleotides match TRBD1. CDR1 is MNHNS, CDR2 SASEGT, per germline. CDR3 length: 12 residues. J was trimmed by 5 bases and V by 6 bases; bases with no gene match: 4.

The genes are TRBV2 and TRBJ2-5; 8 bases align to TRBD1. From germline, CDR1 is SNHLY and CDR2 FYNNEI. The V and J ends lost 7 bases and 3 bases, in that order; junction bases with no gene match: 7. The CDR3 is made up of 14 amino acids. DNA for the CDR3: TGTGCCAGCAACCAGGACAGGGCCAAAGAGACCCAGTACTTC. Amino acids: CASNQDRAKETQYF.